This TCR beta chain was observed in a study of high-grade serous ovarian cancer treatment subgroups (dated by TCRdb to the early 2020s). Regarding the complete study: Sequencing yielded a mean of approximately 15,000 reads and some 7,000 unique TCR beta rearrangements per sample. The study examined TCR beta repertoires in high-grade serous ovarian cancer patients who were grouped under a laparoscopic triage algorithm by complete gross resection or by neoadjuvant chemotherapy response. In total there were approximately 94 samples, since every patient provided one primary tumor sample and two metastatic tumor samples. The cohort comprised about 30 patients: some 10 with no residual disease after primary surgery (R0), some 10 excellent NACT responders, and some 10 poor NACT responders.

The tumor samples were collected prior to definitive surgery or chemotherapy. Genomic DNA extraction was performed by the MD Anderson Biospecimen Extraction Resource, and TCR sequencing was carried out by the MD Anderson Cancer Genomics Laboratory. High-throughput TCR profiling via ImmunoSEQ was performed on the 70 to 100 tumor samples. In the original analysis: Richness (unique productive sequences), clonality, evenness and relatedness were included as repertoire diversity metrics, and similarity between samples was assessed with the Bhattacharyya coefficient. In a sensitivity analysis, TCRs with fewer than two reads were excluded, and consistent conclusions were obtained. Here the immuneACCESS table is served through TCRdb, limited to in-frame sequences with V and J called. Missing clones are a known gap in these copies; in checked studies unresolved V genes cover under half, and the rest lacks a known reason. The V and J calls and clone size come from that table; D and trimming were worked out from the DNA. Present in this sample are about 2,400 clones, approximately 81% of which were seen just once. The top ten hold around 8.8% of the sample.

General study outcomes and caveats: Because bulk tumor TCR sequencing provided no spatial information, insight into HGSC tumor complexity and diversity was limited. Neoantigen level correlated positively with TCR clonal relatedness, and copy number variation and mutation load from whole-genome sequencing showed a positive trend with TCR clonal relatedness. Repertoire similarity between tumors from the same patient ranged from roughly 0.11 to 0.8, while tumors from different patients showed almost no similarity. TCR repertoire analyses focused on CDR3; CDR1 and CDR2 were not analyzed.

V is reduced by 3 bases and J by 4 bases, leaving a spacing of 9 bases between them. Its CDR3 holds 13 amino acids, cysteine through phenylalanine. The DNA shown is the 39-base CDR3, in frame from base 1. The CDR1 and CDR2 encoded by the germline V gene are SNHLY and FYNNEI. Details on this clone: Its antigen is unknown. Per-base quality was not reported, and no clone a single base away is much larger than it.

The sample comprised tumor tissue. The chain links TRBV2 with TRBJ1-2; 6 matching bases give a weak D call of TRBD1. This sequence originates from a human donor with high-grade serous ovarian cancer. This receptor has the CDR3 CASSDDRRYGYTF. The nucleotides read TGTGCCAGCAGTGATGACAGGCGCTATGGCTACACCTTC.